Presented here are 23 T cell receptor beta chains from one specimen sequenced in a study of blood T cell repertoires in COVID-19. The repertoire was sequenced with immunoSEQ multiplex PCR; TCRdb's copy has only in-frame clones and lacks some. The table includes approximately 200,000 clones, roughly 88% detected once. Source material: peripheral blood. These receptors all stem from a man aged 60-69 years with acute or convalescent COVID-19.

This chain uses TRBV11-2 with TRBJ1-4; tentative D call: TRBD1 (5 bases). The CDR3 sequence is 12 residues long. V was pared by 4 bases and J by 13 bases, with 13 bases between. CDR1 is SGHAT, CDR2 FQNNGV, per germline. DNA of the CDR3: TGTGCCAGCAGCTGGGGGGGAGCGGGACTGTTTTTT. It codes for CASSWGGAGLFF.

On this clone itself: The sample holds other DNA sequences that translate to the same CDR3. J is TRBJ1-2 and V is TRBV18; D is unclear. The CDR3 runs 13 residues. V was cut by 0 bases and J by 4 bases, with 6 bases left in between. Germline V gene data show CDR1 as KGHSH and CDR2 as LQKENI. CDR3 DNA: TGTGCCAGCTCACCACCGAGCTCCTATGGCTACACCTTC. Amino acid sequence: CASSPPSSYGYTF.

The V and J genes are TRBV18 and TRBJ1-4, with 7 bases identical to TRBD1. V dropped 4 bases and J dropped 0; count of bases not matched to a gene: 8. The CDR3 contains 17 residues. In germline, CDR1 is KGHSH, CDR2 LQKENI. In nucleotides, the CDR3 is TGTGCCAGCTCACGATACGGGACAGACCCAACTAATGAAAAACTGTTTTTT. Translated, it gives CASSRYGTDPTNEKLFF. Full variable domain (missing parts from reference TRBV18 and TRBJ1-4): NAGVMQNPRHLVRRRGQEARLRCSPMKGHSHVYWYRQLPEEGLKFMVYLQKENIIDESGMPKERFSAEFPKEGPSILRIQQVVRGDSAAYFCASSRYGTDPTNEKLFFGSGTQLSVL.

The chain joins TRBV5-1 to TRBJ1-1; TRBD1 matches 9 bases. The CDR3 consists of 14 residues. J lost 2 bases, V lost 3 bases, and 2 bases had no gene match. The germline V gene encodes CDR1 SGHRS and CDR2 YFSETQ. The CDR3 coding sequence is TGCGCCAGCAGCTCACAGGGGGCTAACACTGAAGCTTTCTTT. This sequence encodes CASSSQGANTEAFF. Drawing the rest from reference TRBV5-1 and TRBJ1-1, the complete variable domain is KAGVTQTPRYLIKTRGQQVTLSCSPISGHRSVSWYQQTPGQGLQFLFEYFSETQRNKGNFPGRFSGRQFSNSRSEMNVSTLELGDSALYLCASSSQGANTEAFFGQGTRLTVV.

The rearrangement joins TRBV7-9 to TRBJ1-6; 9 bases fit TRBD1. The CDR3 is 13 amino acids. V lost 5 bases and J lost 9; bases outside the gene matches: 2. Per germline, CDR1 SEHNR and CDR2 FQNEAQ (reference sequence). The CDR3 protein is CASSTTGGSPLHF. The CDR3 nucleotides read TGTGCCAGCAGCACGACAGGGGGTTCACCCCTCCACTTT.

J is TRBJ2-7 and V is TRBV3-1 (or the pseudogene TRBV3-2), with 10 bases fitting TRBD2. The germline V gene encodes CDR1 LGHDT and CDR2 YNNKEL (reference sequence). This CDR3 is 14 amino acids long. Unmatched junction bases numbered 3, after V lost 6 bases and J lost 1 base. The CDR3, as DNA: TGTGCCAGCAGAAAGACTAGCGGGTCCTACGAGCAGTACTTC. Protein: CASRKTSGSYEQYF.

This sequence joins TRBV7-2 and TRBJ2-3; the D gene is possibly TRBD1 (7 bases). Deletions cut 5 bases from V and 2 bases from J, with 17 bases between. This CDR3 has 16 amino acids. Per germline, CDR1 SGHTA and CDR2 FQGNSA. CDR3 residues: CASSRDRDSLTDTQYF. CDR3 in DNA: TGTGCCAGCAGCCGCGACAGGGACTCACTCACAGATACGCAGTATTTT.

CDR3 nucleotides: TGTGCCAGCAGCGTAGGATTCGGGGTAGCCAAAAACATTCAGTACTTC. Its translation is CASSVGFGVAKNIQYF. The V and J genes are TRBV9 and TRBJ2-4; TRBD2 might be the D (5 bases). The CDR3 consists of 16 residues. Germline CDR1 SGDLS, CDR2 YYNGEE. Trimming cost V 0 bases and J 0 bases, with 10 bases left between them. Complete variable domain (other parts from reference TRBV9 and TRBJ2-4): DSGVTQTPKHLITATGQRVTLRCSPRSGDLSVYWYQQSLDQGLQFLIQYYNGEERAKGNILERFSAQQFPDLHSELNLSSLELGDSALYFCASSVGFGVAKNIQYFGAGTRLSVL.

This chain joins TRBV9 and TRBJ1-2, with 7 positions matching TRBD1. CDR1 is SGDLS, CDR2 YYNGEE, per germline. The ends lost 3 bases at V and 4 bases at J; junction bases unmatched: 9. The CDR3 has 15 amino acids. The CDR3 loop is CASSAGQERRYGYTF. For the CDR3, the DNA is TGTGCCAGCAGCGCTGGACAGGAGCGCCGCTATGGCTACACCTTC.

This clone was found once. The V gene is TRBV28, the J gene TRBJ2-3; 10 bases map to TRBD1. This CDR3 spans 17 amino acids. CDR1 and CDR2 from the germline V gene are MDHEN and SYDVKM. Trimming cost V 4 bases and J 4 bases; bases outside gene matches: 11. CDR3 bases: TGTGCCAGCAGTTACCCCCCCGGGACAGGGGACGCAGATACGCAGTATTTT. It codes for CASSYPPGTGDADTQYF.

The chain couples TRBV19 to TRBJ2-1; no clear D gene. The length of the CDR3 is 12 residues. CDR1 and CDR2 (germline): LNHDA, SQIVND (reference sequence). Deletions cut 5 bases from V and 10 bases from J, with 12 bases between. CDR3 nucleotides: TGTGCCAGTAGTTTCCGCACCGGGGAGCAGTTCTTC. It is translated as CASSFRTGEQFF.

V is TRBV9 and J is TRBJ2-3, with D tentatively TRBD2 (5 bases). CDR3 size: 18 residues. Germline V gives CDR1 SGDLS, CDR2 YYNGEE. V dropped 3 bases and J dropped 6 bases, with 26 bases sitting between them. The CDR3 DNA sequence: TGTGCCAGCAGCGCACGGGGTGATGGGATGGGGAGTTCGGATACGCAGTATTTT. Amino acids: CASSARGDGMGSSDTQYF.

This clone was seen a single time. This chain links TRBV9 with TRBJ2-2; 7 bases are shared with TRBD2. The J segment lost 0 bases and the V segment lost 5 bases, leaving 7 bases of the junction unmatched. Germline lookup yields CDR1 SGDLS and CDR2 YYNGEE. CDR3 size: 16 residues. This CDR3 is CASSRAGISNTGELFF. The CDR3 coding sequence is TGTGCCAGCAGTCGAGCGGGAATCTCGAACACCGGGGAGCTGTTTTTT.

This chain uses TRBV28 with TRBJ1-5; 9 nucleotides agree with TRBD1. From germline, CDR1 is MDHEN and CDR2 SYDVKM. The CDR3 totals 14 residues. V lost 6 bases, J lost 6 bases, and 6 bases stayed unmatched. Here the CDR3 reads CASSSLDRGQPQHF. In nucleotides, the CDR3 is TGTGCCAGCAGCTCCCTGGACAGGGGTCAGCCCCAGCATTTT.

V and J are TRBV5-1 and TRBJ2-1, with D possibly matching TRBD2 (6 bases). The CDR3 totals 16 residues. The germline CDR1 and CDR2 sequences are SGHRS and YFSETQ. Deletions cut 2 bases from V and 0 bases from J, with 12 bases between. The CDR3 DNA reads TGCGCCAGCAGCTTTGGTACCGGGGGCTCCTACAATGAGCAGTTCTTC. It specifies CASSFGTGGSYNEQFF.

The chain couples TRBV11-2 to TRBJ2-7; no firm D call. V lost 1 base, J lost 3 bases, and 7 bases lay in between. The CDR3 totals 13 residues. The germline V gene has CDR1 SGHAT and CDR2 FQNNGV. The CDR3: CASSLAIFYEQYF. CDR3 nucleotide sequence: TGTGCCAGCAGCTTAGCTATTTTCTACGAGCAGTACTTC. Looking up the rest from reference TRBV11-2 and TRBJ2-7 gives the full variable domain: EAGVAQSPRYKIIEKRQSVAFWCNPISGHATLYWYQQILGQGPKLLIQFQNNGVVDDSQLPKDRFSAERLKGVDSTLKIQPAKLEDSAVYLCASSLAIFYEQYFGPGTRLTVT.

This chain joins TRBV24-1 and TRBJ2-7, with 8 bases lining up with TRBD2. The ends lost 6 bases at V and 4 bases at J; junction bases unmatched: 4. This CDR3 is 13 amino acids long. Germline CDR1 KGHDR, CDR2 SFDVKD. CDR3 bases: TGTGCCACCAGTCGCCAGCGGGAGTACGAGCAGTACTTC. Residues: CATSRQREYEQYF.

The rearrangement uses TRBV7-2 and TRBJ1-6; TRBD1 might be the D (5 bases). V was trimmed by 0 bases and J by 7 bases, leaving 10 bases between them. CDR1 and CDR2 (germline): SGHTA, FQGNSA. CDR3 length equals 15 residues. The CDR3, as DNA: TGTGCCAGCAGCTTAGCAGGGCAGGGCAATTCACCCCTCCACTTT. Protein product: CASSLAGQGNSPLHF.

This rearrangement joins TRBV7-2 to TRBJ1-3, with D unclear. The CDR3 loop spans 15 amino acids. Germline CDR1 and CDR2: SGHTA and FQGNSA. With 1 base removed from V and 3 bases from J, the gap between germline ends came to 10 bases. Written as DNA, the CDR3 is TGTGCCAGCAGCTTAGACAGCTTCTATGGAAACACCATATATTTT. It translates to CASSLDSFYGNTIYF. Filled out from reference TRBV7-2 and TRBJ1-3, the complete variable domain reads GAGVSQSPSNKVTEKGKDVELRCDPISGHTALYWYRQSLGQGLEFLIYFQGNSAPDKSGLPSDRFSAERTGGSVSTLTIQRTQQEDSAVYLCASSLDSFYGNTIYFGEGSWLTVV.

The rearrangement uses TRBV9 and TRBJ2-1, with 10 bases matching TRBD2. Germline values: CDR1 SGDLS, CDR2 YYNGEE. This CDR3 is built from 18 residues. V dropped 1 base and J dropped 2; count of bases not matched to a gene: 9. CDR3 DNA: TGTGCCAGCAGCGTACAGAGGGCGAGCGGGAGGGCCTACAATGAGCAGTTCTTC. Protein product: CASSVQRASGRAYNEQFF.

The chain links TRBV4-1 to TRBJ1-4; TRBD1 matches 10 bases. Germline CDR1 and CDR2: MGHRA and YSYEKL. Trimming at V came to 9 bases and at J to 7 bases, leaving 14 bases not matched to a gene. The CDR3 sequence is 16 residues long. The CDR3 is CASCGQGEPGREKLFF. The CDR3 nucleotides read TGCGCCAGTTGTGGACAGGGGGAGCCGGGTCGTGAAAAACTGTTTTTT.

This clone was picked up a small number of times. The chain employs TRBV19 and TRBJ2-7; TRBD1 matches at 7 bases. The CDR3 runs 15 residues. The ends lost 1 base at V and 0 bases at J; junction bases unmatched: 3. CDR1 is LNHDA, CDR2 SQIVND, per germline (reference sequence). As DNA, the CDR3 is TGTGCCAGTAGTATAGTCGGGGACAGCTCCTACGAGCAGTACTTC. Its protein is CASSIVGDSSYEQYF. The entire variable domain, with the rest obtained from reference TRBV19 and TRBJ2-7, is as follows: DGGITQSPKYLFRKEGQNVTLSCEQNLNHDAMYWYRQDPGQGLRLIYYSQIVNDFQKGDIAEGYSVSREKKESFPLTVTSAQKNPTAFYLCASSIVGDSSYEQYFGPGTRLTVT.

This clone was seen a few times. This sequence joins TRBV3-1 (or the pseudogene TRBV3-2) and TRBJ1-2; no clear D gene. V was shortened by 1 base and J by 4 bases, with 7 bases between the two germline ends. CDR3 length equals 13 residues. Germline assignment: CDR1 LGHDT and CDR2 YNNKEL (reference sequence). In nucleotides, the CDR3 is TGTGCCAGCAGCCAAGGAACAGTCTATGGCTACACCTTC. Amino acids: CASSQGTVYGYTF.